The 32 T cell receptor beta chains given below trace back to one sample, sequenced in a study of CD8+ T cells in alopecia areata. TCR sequencing used cDNA made by reverse transcription of extracted RNA. Clones were read by immunoSEQ multiplex PCR, and TCRdb kept only the in-frame ones, dropping some. The sample records around 5,400 clones, over 45% being singletons. Alopecia areata patients gave lesional scalp punch biopsies and peripheral blood samples. The sample consisted of skin. All receptors derive from a human donor with alopecia areata.

The chain recombines TRBV5-1 with TRBJ2-6; D possibly uses TRBD1 or TRBD2 (5 bases each). V was shortened by 0 bases and J by 0 bases, with 7 bases between the two germline ends. The CDR3 extends over 16 amino acids. In germline, CDR1 is SGHRS, CDR2 YFSETQ. The chain's CDR3 is CASSLGDGSGANVLTF. CDR3 bases: TGCGCCAGCAGCTTGGGGGACGGCTCTGGGGCCAACGTCCTGACTTTC.

J is TRBJ2-5 and V is TRBV19, with TRBD1 matching 8 bases. The CDR3 length is 13 residues. The ends lost 9 bases at V and 5 bases at J; junction bases unmatched: 8. The germline gives CDR1 LNHDA, CDR2 SQIVND (reference sequence). This chain's CDR3 is CARKDRGLETQYF. DNA for the CDR3: TGTGCCAGGAAAGACAGGGGATTGGAGACCCAGTACTTC.

By sample fraction, this clone is medium-sized. The chain is built from TRBV27 and TRBJ1-5, with no clear D. Trimming cost V 4 bases and J 4 bases, with 17 bases left between them. The CDR3 is 16 residues long. CDR1 is MNHEY, CDR2 SMNVEV, per germline (reference sequence). CDR3 bases: TGTGCCAGCAGTTCAGACCCGGGCGGCCGGAATCAGCCCCAGCATTTT. Residues: CASSSDPGGRNQPQHF.

The J gene is TRBJ2-7, the V gene TRBV4-1; TRBD2 matches 9 bases. The CDR3 consists of 17 residues. Trimming cost V 3 bases and J 2 bases; bases outside gene matches: 11. The germline CDR1 and CDR2 sequences are MGHRA and YSYEKL. CDR3 in DNA: TGCGCCAGCAGCCATTCAACTTATAGCGGGAGTCCCTACGAGCAGTACTTC. Translating it yields CASSHSTYSGSPYEQYF.

To note about this clone: At one end the junction does not follow the germline gene, possibly because of a read error. This chain uses TRBV23-1 with TRBJ2-1; D ambiguous. Being an ORF, TRBV23-1 has a function that is uncertain. This CDR3 region has 15 residues. This CDR3 is CASSQSKAPYNEQFF. CDR3 sequence (DNA): TGCGCCAGCAGCCAATCTAAGGCCCCCTACAATGAGCAGTTCTTC.

V and J are TRBV14 and TRBJ2-1; D call uncertain. Germline values: CDR1 SGHDN, CDR2 FVKESK. The CDR3 has 15 residues. The V and J ends lost 1 base and 4 bases respectively, with 11 bases between them. The CDR3 region has the DNA TGTGCCAGCAGCCAAGGGTCACCAGGATACAATGAGCAGTTCTTC. It encodes CASSQGSPGYNEQFF.

The chain couples TRBV20-1 to TRBJ2-5; D is unresolved. Germline CDR1 DFQATT, CDR2 SNEGSKA (reference sequence). The CDR3 spans 11 residues. V gave up 2 bases and J gave up 2 bases, with 3 bases separating them. CDR3: CSARPQETQYF. In nucleotides, the CDR3 is TGCAGTGCTAGACCGCAAGAGACCCAGTACTTC.

Comment on this clone: Other DNA sequences in this sample translate to the same CDR3. V is TRBV5-1 and J is TRBJ1-1; D call uncertain. V was pared by 5 bases and J by 0 bases, with 8 bases between. CDR1 is SGHRS, CDR2 YFSETQ, per germline. The CDR3 extends over 13 amino acids. The CDR3 DNA reads as TGCGCCAGCAGAGGCAGATTGAACACTGAAGCTTTCTTT. Its protein is CASRGRLNTEAFF.

The chain joins TRBV28 to TRBJ1-2; D gene uncertain. Germline assignment: CDR1 MDHEN and CDR2 SYDVKM. CDR3 length: 12 residues. The V and J ends lost 6 bases and 5 bases respectively, with 10 bases between them. CDR3 residues: CASSLQRYGYTF. CDR3 nucleotides: TGTGCCAGCAGCCTCCAGCGGTATGGCTACACCTTC.

The J gene is TRBJ1-5, the V gene TRBV28, with D uncertain. The CDR3 totals 16 residues. Per the germline V gene, CDR1 is MDHEN and CDR2 is SYDVKM. V dropped 5 bases and J dropped 2 bases, with 16 bases sitting between them. CDR3 protein: CASSIRPYRGNQPQHF. The DNA for the CDR3 is TGTGCCAGCAGTATCCGACCTTACCGGGGCAATCAGCCCCAGCATTTT.

The chain links TRBV10-3 to TRBJ2-1, with TRBD1 as a possible D gene (5 bases). Germline CDR1 is ENHRY and CDR2 is SYGVKD. Trimming pared 6 bases from V and 10 bases from J, leaving 13 bases between. The CDR3 spans 12 residues. The CDR3 DNA follows: TGTGCCATCAGCGCTGGGGCTCGCGAGCAGTTCTTC. Translated, it gives CAISAGAREQFF.

This clone has more than one count but fewer than ten. The gene calls are TRBV29-1 and TRBJ2-1; D call uncertain. V lost 0 bases and J lost 4, with 7 bases in between. The CDR3 runs 13 residues. From germline, CDR1 is SQVTM and CDR2 ANQGSEA. DNA for the CDR3: TGCAGCGTTGAAGAAGGGTCTTACAATGAGCAGTTCTTC. It yields the protein CSVEEGSYNEQFF.

This clone was recorded only once. This chain connects TRBV6-5 to TRBJ1-1; D is undetermined. CDR3 length equals 12 residues. V lost 7 bases to trimming and J lost 5 bases, with 11 bases between them. CDR1 MNHEY and CDR2 SVGAGI come from the germline V gene. The CDR3 nucleotides read TGTGCCAGCACCCGAGGGAATACTGAAGCTTTCTTT. Its protein is CASTRGNTEAFF.

The chain links TRBV5-6 to TRBJ1-3, with D unresolved. V lost 2 bases, J lost 6 bases, and 12 bases lay in between. The CDR3 covers 14 residues. CDR1 and CDR2 (germline): SGHDT, YYEEEE. DNA for the CDR3: TGTGCCAGCAGCTTTGGTCACATCGCAAACACCATATATTTT. Translation: CASSFGHIANTIYF.

The chain is built from TRBV5-6 and TRBJ2-5, with TRBD2 as a possible D gene (5 bases). The CDR3 extends over 13 amino acids. Trimming pared 0 bases from V and 4 bases from J, leaving 7 bases between. CDR1 and CDR2 from the germline V gene are SGHDT and YYEEEE. The CDR3 bases are TGTGCCAGCAGCTTGGGGACTTTAGAGACCCAGTACTTC. It translates to CASSLGTLETQYF.

Here the CDR3 reads CASTNGQGTHF. The CDR3 DNA reads TGTGCCAGCACTAACGGACAGGGCACGCATTTT. This sequence joins TRBV28 and TRBJ1-5; 8 bases are shared with TRBD1. CDR1 is MDHEN, CDR2 SYDVKM, per germline. This CDR3 spans 11 amino acids. Trimming at V came to 7 bases and at J to 15 bases, leaving 8 bases not matched to a gene.

Only a few counts were recorded for this clone. V gene TRBV5-1 combines with J gene TRBJ2-2; D uncertain. Germline V gene sequence: CDR1 SGHRS, CDR2 YFSETQ. CDR3 length equals 13 residues. The V end was cut by 3 bases, the J end by 3 bases, with 6 bases between. This CDR3 is CASSYGDTGELFF. CDR3 sequence (DNA): TGCGCCAGCAGCTATGGAGACACCGGGGAGCTGTTTTTT.

In its sample, this clone was seen a few times. The rearrangement uses TRBV19 and TRBJ2-2; TRBD1 agrees at 7 bases. The CDR3 is 15 residues long. V was clipped by 3 bases and J by 2 bases; unmatched bases: 3. In germline, CDR1 is LNHDA, CDR2 SQIVND (reference sequence). The CDR3 reads CASSMRTGNTGELFF. The CDR3 nucleotides read TGTGCCAGTAGTATGCGGACAGGAAACACCGGGGAGCTGTTTTTT. Full variable domain (rest looked up from reference TRBV19 and TRBJ2-2): DGGITQSPKYLFRKEGQNVTLSCEQNLNHDAMYWYRQDPGQGLRLIYYSQIVNDFQKGDIAEGYSVSREKKESFPLTVTSAQKNPTAFYLCASSMRTGNTGELFFGEGSRLTVL.

This clone was detected only a few times. The V call is TRBV6-1, the J call TRBJ2-1; TRBD2 aligns across 8 bases. This CDR3 comprises 14 residues. V lost 8 bases and J lost 5; bases outside the gene matches: 8. Per germline, CDR1 MNHNS and CDR2 SASEGT. CDR3 amino acids: CASSRSGTNNEQFF. CDR3 nucleotide sequence: TGTGCCAGCTCCCGTAGCGGGACGAACAATGAGCAGTTCTTC.

The chain links TRBV25-1 to TRBJ2-1; the match to TRBD2 covers 11 bases. The CDR3 is made up of 15 amino acids. Per the germline V gene, CDR1 is MGHDK and CDR2 is SYGVNS. V lost 6 bases to trimming and J lost 4 bases; unmatched junction nucleotides: 5. The CDR3 region has the DNA TGTGCCAGCAGCCCCGGGACTAGCGGTTACAATGAGCAGTTCTTC. The encoded protein is CASSPGTSGYNEQFF.

This chain uses TRBV9 with TRBJ2-1; 14 nucleotides match TRBD2. Germline V gene lookup returns CDR1 SGDLS and CDR2 YYNGEE. This CDR3 is 17 amino acids long. Losses at the gene ends were 2 bases for V and 0 bases for J; bases not matched to a gene: 1. The CDR3 here is CASSVGTSGSSYNEQFF. The CDR3 DNA reads as TGTGCCAGCAGCGTCGGGACTAGCGGGAGCTCCTACAATGAGCAGTTCTTC.

The genes are TRBV19 and TRBJ2-2; D is unresolved. Deletions cut 7 bases from V and 3 bases from J, with 15 bases between. This CDR3 comprises 15 residues. Germline CDR1 is LNHDA and CDR2 is SQIVND (reference sequence). The chain's CDR3 is CASTRAPGYTGELFF. Written as DNA, the CDR3 is TGTGCCAGTACGAGAGCCCCGGGCTACACCGGGGAGCTGTTTTTT. Full variable domain (remainder filled in from reference TRBV19 and TRBJ2-2): DGGITQSPKYLFRKEGQNVTLSCEQNLNHDAMYWYRQDPGQGLRLIYYSQIVNDFQKGDIAEGYSVSREKKESFPLTVTSAQKNPTAFYLCASTRAPGYTGELFFGEGSRLTVL.

The V call is TRBV5-1, the J call TRBJ2-1; D is uncertain. Deletions cut 2 bases from V and 5 bases from J, with 8 bases between. This CDR3 comprises 13 residues. In germline, CDR1 is SGHRS, CDR2 YFSETQ. This CDR3 reads CASSFVLDNEQFF. The CDR3 nucleotides read TGCGCCAGCAGCTTCGTATTGGACAATGAGCAGTTCTTC.

This chain joins TRBV28 and TRBJ2-7, with unresolved D. V lost 4 bases and J 4 bases, leaving 20 bases between the germline ends. The CDR3 covers 16 residues. Germline lookup yields CDR1 MDHEN and CDR2 SYDVKM. Here the CDR3 reads CASSSTLLQGGYEQYF. CDR3 nucleotide sequence: TGTGCCAGCAGTTCGACCTTACTTCAAGGCGGATACGAGCAGTACTTC.

The chain carries TRBV2 and TRBJ2-4; D not resolved. V was shortened by 3 bases and J by 2 bases, with 14 bases between the two germline ends. This CDR3 contains 16 residues. Looked up from germline, CDR1 is SNHLY and CDR2 is FYNNEI. The CDR3 spells CASSDERWETKNIQYF. The CDR3 nucleotides are TGTGCCAGCAGTGATGAGAGGTGGGAAACCAAAAACATTCAGTACTTC.

Comments on this clone: The junction departs from the called germline gene at one end, perhaps through a read error. V usage is TRBV2 and J usage is TRBJ2-7; D tentatively fits TRBD1 or TRBD2 (7 bases each). Germline lookup yields CDR1 SNHLY and CDR2 FYNNEI. This CDR3 is built from 15 residues. CDR3 sequence reads: CATLRGGRQIYEQHF. CDR3 coding DNA: TGTGCCACCCTCAGGGGGGGGCGTCAAATTTACGAGCAGCACTTC. Filled out from reference TRBV2 and TRBJ2-7, the complete variable domain reads EPEVTQTPSHQVTQMGQEVILRCVPISNHLYFYWYRQILGQKVEFLVSFYNNEISEKSEIFDDQFSVERPDGSNFTLKIRSTKLEDSAMYFCATLRGGRQIYEQHFGPGTRLTVT.

This chain connects TRBV5-1 to TRBJ1-1; the D gene is possibly TRBD1 (6 bases). In germline, CDR1 is SGHRS, CDR2 YFSETQ. The V gene lost 6 bases and the J gene lost 2 bases, with 11 bases spanning the gap. The CDR3 spans 13 residues. CDR3 amino acids: CASNLGGNTEAFF. As DNA, the CDR3 is TGCGCCAGCAACCTAGGGGGAAACACTGAAGCTTTCTTT.

In this sample, this clone turned up a few times. Other nucleotide sequences in the sample specify the same CDR3. This chain links TRBV18 with TRBJ2-1; 9 bases are a match to TRBD2. V lost 3 bases, J lost 6 bases, and 9 bases stayed unmatched. This CDR3 has 16 residues. Germline loops: CDR1 KGHSH, CDR2 LQKENI. The CDR3 nucleotides are TGTGCCAGCTCACCCCCGGGTCTAGCGGGGAGCAATGAGCAGTTCTTC. Protein sequence: CASSPPGLAGSNEQFF.

The chain couples TRBV10-3 to TRBJ1-2; a weak D match, TRBD1 (5 bases). The CDR3 loop spans 14 amino acids. V gave up 7 bases and J gave up 2 bases, with 14 bases separating them. The V gene's germline CDR1 is ENHRY and CDR2 SYGVKD. The CDR3 region is CAITDSPANYGYTF. The CDR3 DNA sequence: TGTGCCATCACCGACAGTCCGGCGAACTATGGCTACACCTTC.

Notes on this clone: A read error likely explains this, since a far larger clone differs by one base. The V and J genes are TRBV7-8 and TRBJ1-5; 8 bases match TRBD1. CDR1 and CDR2 (germline): SGHVS, FQNEAQ. The CDR3 contains 13 residues. J lost 7 bases, V lost 6 bases, and 5 bases had no gene match. The CDR3 DNA reads TGTGCCAGCAGTTCAGGGGGCGCACAGCCCCAGCATTTT. Its translation is CASSSGGAQPQHF.

The V and J genes are TRBV11-2 and TRBJ2-3, with D hard to call. This CDR3 region has 12 residues. CDR1 is SGHAT and CDR2 is FQNNGV in the germline V gene. Deletions cut 0 bases from V and 10 bases from J, with 8 bases between. The CDR3 DNA reads TGTGCCAGCAGCTTAGATCGCCAGTCGCAGTATTTT. Translating gives CASSLDRQSQYF.

The rearrangement joins TRBV7-3 to TRBJ1-5; 8 bases are shared with TRBD1. In germline, CDR1 is SGHTA, CDR2 FQGTGA. The ends lost 6 bases at V and 7 bases at J; junction bases unmatched: 5. The CDR3 runs to 13 residues. CDR3 amino acids: CASSSQGAQPQHF. The CDR3, as DNA: TGTGCCAGCAGTTCCCAGGGGGCACAGCCCCAGCATTTT.